The 18 T cell receptor beta chains given below trace back to one sample, sequenced in a study of vaccination effects on CD4 cells after COVID-19 (dated by TCRdb to 2022 to 2024). No antigen has been assigned to these receptors. After around 11 days of culture, CD4+ T cells were isolated with the EasySep CD4+ T cell isolation kit. Two doses of either the BNT162b2 or the mRNA-1273 mRNA SARS-CoV-2 vaccine were administered to participants. Library generation was performed with the immunoSEQ multiplex PCR assay. TCRdb took over this immuneACCESS table, retaining in-frame rearrangements with V and J assigned. Such tables are incomplete; in checked studies, under half of the missing clones stem from an unresolved V gene, and the remainder is unexplained. Here the sample has about 66,000 clones; 70% to 85% occur a single time. The top ten constitute 2% to 2.5% of the sample. The sample was CD4+ T cells from PBMCs cultured without peptide, taken after COVID-19 vaccination. The receptors here all came from a human donor who received a COVID-19 vaccine.

The CDR3 region has the DNA TGTGCCAGCAGTACGTTCTTGGGTTCACCCCTCCACTTT. Its translation is CASSTFLGSPLHF. V usage is TRBV25-1 and J usage is TRBJ1-6; D is unclear. The CDR3 has 13 residues. CDR1 MGHDK and CDR2 SYGVNS come from the germline V gene. Trimming took off 5 bases at V and 9 bases at J, with 11 bases between the two ends.

The genes are TRBV6-6 and TRBJ1-2; D might be TRBD1 (6 bases). The CDR3 runs 13 residues. V was cut by 4 bases and J by 7 bases, with 13 bases left in between. Looked up from germline, CDR1 is MNHNY and CDR2 is SVGAGI (reference sequence). In DNA, the CDR3 is TGTGCCAGCAGTTCGGCCCACAGGGCTGGCTACACCTTC. Translated: CASSSAHRAGYTF.

This chain connects TRBV15 to TRBJ2-1; D gene ambiguous. The CDR3 is made up of 15 amino acids. Per the germline V gene, CDR1 is LNHNV and CDR2 is YYDKDF (reference sequence). V was shortened by 4 bases and J by 0 bases, with 10 bases between the two germline ends. The DNA of the CDR3 is TGTGCCACCAGCACTAGACTGGGCTCCTACAATGAGCAGTTCTTC. This gives the protein CATSTRLGSYNEQFF.

The V gene is TRBV28, the J gene TRBJ1-2; a possible D gene is TRBD1 (6 bases). The CDR3 is 12 amino acids. Germline V gene data show CDR1 as MDHEN and CDR2 as SYDVKM. Trimming pared 6 bases from V and 5 bases from J, leaving 10 bases between. CDR3 nucleotide sequence: TGTGCCAGCAGCCAAACAGGGTATGGCTACACCTTC. Protein product: CASSQTGYGYTF.

This clone has only a few counts. V is TRBV7-3 and J is TRBJ2-4; D call uncertain. CDR3 size: 16 residues. V was clipped by 2 bases and J by 0 bases, with 11 bases between them. The germline V gene encodes CDR1 SGHTA and CDR2 FQGTGA. CDR3 region: CASSLGWGGAKNIQYF. The CDR3 DNA follows: TGTGCCAGCAGCTTAGGGTGGGGTGGAGCCAAAAACATTCAGTACTTC.

This chain links TRBV6-2 or TRBV6-3 with TRBJ1-5; the D gene is possibly TRBD1 (6 bases). Trimming took off 0 bases at V and 0 bases at J, with 15 bases between the two ends. The CDR3 runs 18 residues. In germline, CDR1 is MNHEY, CDR2 SVGEGT. The CDR3 is CASSYSRPGVGSNQPQHF. The CDR3 DNA sequence: TGTGCCAGCAGTTACTCTAGACCAGGGGTAGGTAGCAATCAGCCCCAGCATTTT.

The V call is TRBV24-1, the J call TRBJ1-2; 8 bases align to TRBD1. The J segment lost 3 bases and the V segment lost 3 bases, leaving 2 bases of the junction unmatched. CDR3 length: 14 amino acids. In germline, CDR1 is KGHDR, CDR2 SFDVKD. The CDR3 region is CATSDPGGDYGYTF. For the CDR3, the DNA is TGTGCCACCAGTGATCCAGGGGGCGACTATGGCTACACCTTC.

The chain links TRBV3-1 (or the pseudogene TRBV3-2) to TRBJ1-1; D is unclear. This CDR3 is built from 13 residues. From germline, CDR1 is LGHDT and CDR2 YNNKEL (reference sequence). Trimming removed 1 base from V and 4 bases from J, with 7 bases in between. CDR3 sequence reads: CASSQALATEAFF. CDR3 nucleotide sequence: TGTGCCAGCAGCCAAGCCCTCGCCACTGAAGCTTTCTTT.

This rearrangement joins TRBV29-1 to TRBJ1-1; a possible D gene is TRBD1 (6 bases). Trimming stripped 3 bases from V and 5 bases from J, with 10 bases between. Germline V gene sequence: CDR1 SQVTM, CDR2 ANQGSEA. The CDR3 has 12 amino acids. The DNA of the CDR3 is TGCAGCGTTGACCCGGGGGCTACTGAAGCTTTCTTT. Its translation is CSVDPGATEAFF.

This clone showed up just a few times. The V and J genes are TRBV6-5 and TRBJ1-2; D is perhaps TRBD1 (6 bases). The ends were cut back, 6 bases at V and 2 bases at J, with 13 bases in the middle. There are 14 residues in the CDR3. Germline V gene lookup returns CDR1 MNHEY and CDR2 SVGAGI. CDR3 DNA: TGTGCCAGCAGGGCGTCGGGGGCCAACTATGGCTACACCTTC. This translates into CASRASGANYGYTF.

The V call is TRBV11-2, the J call TRBJ2-2; tentatively, D is TRBD1 (6 bases). This CDR3 has 17 residues. Germline assignment: CDR1 SGHAT and CDR2 FQNNGV. Trimming removed 0 bases from V and 1 base from J, with 12 bases in between. The CDR3 loop reads CASSLDTNRVNTGELFF. The DNA of the CDR3 is TGTGCCAGCAGCTTAGATACTAACAGGGTGAACACCGGGGAGCTGTTTTTT.

The chain combines TRBV7-2 with TRBJ1-2; tentative D call: TRBD1 (6 bases). V shed 4 bases and J shed 6 bases, with 21 bases lying between them. CDR3 length: 16 amino acids. Germline V gene lookup returns CDR1 SGHTA and CDR2 FQGNSA. This CDR3 is CASSSHLGGRVNGYTF. CDR3 DNA sequence: TGTGCCAGCAGCTCCCACCTTGGGGGGCGGGTGAATGGCTACACCTTC. Complete variable domain (other parts from reference TRBV7-2 and TRBJ1-2): GAGVSQSPSNKVTEKGKDVELRCDPISGHTALYWYRQSLGQGLEFLIYFQGNSAPDKSGLPSDRFSAERTGGSVSTLTIQRTQQEDSAVYLCASSSHLGGRVNGYTFGSGTRLTVV.

The chain has TRBV7-9 and TRBJ1-4; D is possibly TRBD1 (5 bases). V gave up 7 bases and J gave up 7 bases, with 16 bases separating them. Per the germline V gene, CDR1 is SEHNR and CDR2 is FQNEAQ (reference sequence). CDR3 length: 14 amino acids. CDR3: CASTLGGGFEKLFF. For the CDR3, the DNA is TGTGCCAGCACCCTTGGGGGGGGATTTGAAAAACTGTTTTTT.

V is TRBV5-1 and J is TRBJ2-7; 7 bases agree with TRBD1. Per the germline V gene, CDR1 is SGHRS and CDR2 is YFSETQ. Germline trimming cut 5 bases from V and 7 bases from J; bases unmatched to any gene: 9. This CDR3 spans 13 amino acids. The CDR3 sequence is CASRMDRSWEQYV. CDR3 DNA: TGCGCCAGCAGGATGGACAGGTCGTGGGAGCAGTACGTC.

The count of this clone is one. One end of the junction is discordant with germline, which a read error may explain. This chain connects TRBV4-1 to TRBJ1-1, with D hard to call. The CDR3 spans 13 residues. Germline V lookup: CDR1 MGHRA, CDR2 YSYEKL. The CDR3 reads CASSQDTRSEAFF. In DNA, the CDR3 is TGCGCCAGCAGCCAAGATACGAGGTCTGAGGCTTTCTTT.

J is TRBJ1-5 and V is TRBV28, with TRBD1 matching over 8 bases. CDR1 and CDR2 (germline): MDHEN, SYDVKM. Trimming took 8 bases from V and 4 from J; bases not matched to a gene: 4. The CDR3 extends over 13 amino acids. The DNA for the CDR3 is TGTGCCAGCCGGGACAGGCGGAATCAGCCCCAGCATTTT. Translated: CASRDRRNQPQHF.

This chain joins TRBV7-2 and TRBJ1-4; no definite D call. The germline V and J ends were trimmed by 2 bases and 8 bases, with 12 bases remaining between them. The CDR3 loop spans 14 amino acids. CDR1 and CDR2 (germline): SGHTA, FQGNSA. Here the CDR3 DNA reads TGTGCCAGCAGCTTAAGAGGTGGTGGGGAAAAACTGTTTTTT. Its translation is CASSLRGGGEKLFF.

The V call is TRBV24-1, the J call TRBJ2-5; TRBD1 matches at 12 bases. This CDR3 region has 18 residues. Trimming took 4 bases from V and 4 from J; bases not matched to a gene: 12. The germline V gene has CDR1 KGHDR and CDR2 SFDVKD. The CDR3 sequence: CATSDALEGQGAGETQYF. The CDR3 coding sequence is TGTGCCACCAGTGACGCCTTAGAGGGACAGGGGGCTGGAGAGACCCAGTACTTC.